The sequence of this T cell receptor (beta chain) was determined in a study of cytomegalovirus exposure and HLA in healthy donors. Study-wide background: Unique TCRs from HLA-typed donors, approximately 80 million of them, were held in an early data release.

Study-level points and caveats: Most TCR sequences were uncommon, yet certain public TCRs appeared in many donors. The investigators catalogued some 160 TCR beta chains as cytomegalovirus-associated. A later analysis linked some 18,000 TCR beta sequences to HLA alleles at 0.05 false discovery rate.

PCR used 60 Vbeta primers and 13 Jbeta primers. Libraries were prepared by immunoSEQ multiplex PCR; TCRdb keeps only in-frame clonotypes and omits some of them. The table lists some 110,000 clones, approximately 79% of them singletons. The germline V and J ends were trimmed by 6 bases and 5 bases, with 17 bases remaining between them. Germline loops: CDR1 MNHEY, CDR2 SVGAGI. The CDR3 length is 15 residues. Concerning this clone itself: The antigen is undetermined.

This receptor was obtained from a man aged 50 or older in good health and CMV-seropositive. The sample taken for sequencing was PBMCs. The V call is TRBV6-5, the J call TRBJ2-1; possibly TRBD1 for D (6 bases). The CDR3 sequence is CASSPDRSINNEQFF. The CDR3 coding sequence is TGTGCCAGCAGCCCCGACAGGTCCATTAACAATGAGCAGTTCTTC.